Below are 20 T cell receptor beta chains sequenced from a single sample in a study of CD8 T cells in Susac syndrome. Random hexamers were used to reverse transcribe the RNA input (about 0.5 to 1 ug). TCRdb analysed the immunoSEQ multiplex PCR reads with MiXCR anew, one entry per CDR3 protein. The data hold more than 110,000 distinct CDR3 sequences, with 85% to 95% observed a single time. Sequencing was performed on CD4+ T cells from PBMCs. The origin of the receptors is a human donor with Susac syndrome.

The chain's CDR3 is CSANRGEETQYF. The CDR3 bases are TGCAGTGCTAACAGGGGAGAGGAGACCCAGTACTTC. This chain links TRBV20-1 with TRBJ2-5; 7 bases are a match to TRBD1. V lost 4 bases to trimming and J lost 5 bases; unmatched junction nucleotides: 4. This CDR3 is 12 amino acids long. Germline values: CDR1 DFQATT, CDR2 SNEGSKA (reference sequence).

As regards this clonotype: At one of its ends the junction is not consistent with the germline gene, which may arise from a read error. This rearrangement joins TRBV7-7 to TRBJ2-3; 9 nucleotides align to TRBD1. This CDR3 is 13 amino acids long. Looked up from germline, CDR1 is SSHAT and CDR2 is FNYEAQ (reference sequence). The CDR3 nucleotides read TGTGCTAGCAGCTCTGACAGGGGGGCTACGCAGTATTTT. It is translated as CASSSDRGATQYF.

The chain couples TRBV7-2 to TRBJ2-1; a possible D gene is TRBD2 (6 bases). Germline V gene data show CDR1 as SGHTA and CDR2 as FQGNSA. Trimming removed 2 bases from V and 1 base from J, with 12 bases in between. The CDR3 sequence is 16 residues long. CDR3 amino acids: CASSLWVGSSYNEQFF. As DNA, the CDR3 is TGTGCCAGCAGCTTATGGGTCGGGAGTTCCTACAATGAGCAGTTCTTC.

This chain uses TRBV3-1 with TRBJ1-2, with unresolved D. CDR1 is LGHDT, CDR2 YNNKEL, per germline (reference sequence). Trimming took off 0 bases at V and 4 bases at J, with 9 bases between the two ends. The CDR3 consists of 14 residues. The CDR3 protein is CASSQEGGLYGYTF. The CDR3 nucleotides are TGTGCCAGCAGCCAAGAGGGCGGCCTCTATGGCTACACCTTC.

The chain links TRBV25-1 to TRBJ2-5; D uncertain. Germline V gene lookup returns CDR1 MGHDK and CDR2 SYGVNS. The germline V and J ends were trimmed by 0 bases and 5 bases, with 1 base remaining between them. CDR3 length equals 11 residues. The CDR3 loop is CASSEYETQYF. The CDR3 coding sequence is TGTGCCAGCAGTGAATACGAGACCCAGTACTTC.

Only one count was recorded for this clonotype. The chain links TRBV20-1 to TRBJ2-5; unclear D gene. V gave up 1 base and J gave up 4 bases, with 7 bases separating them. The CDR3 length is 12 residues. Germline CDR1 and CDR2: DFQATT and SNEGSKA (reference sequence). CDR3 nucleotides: TGCAGTGCTAGAGGTCGAGCAGAGACCCAGTACTTC. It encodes CSARGRAETQYF.

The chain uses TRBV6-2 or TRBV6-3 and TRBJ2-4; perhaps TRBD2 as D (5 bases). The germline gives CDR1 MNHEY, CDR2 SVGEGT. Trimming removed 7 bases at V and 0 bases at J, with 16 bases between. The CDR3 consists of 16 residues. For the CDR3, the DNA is TGTGCCAGCACCAACGGGGTGGAGTTAGCCAAAAACATTCAGTACTTC. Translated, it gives CASTNGVELAKNIQYF.

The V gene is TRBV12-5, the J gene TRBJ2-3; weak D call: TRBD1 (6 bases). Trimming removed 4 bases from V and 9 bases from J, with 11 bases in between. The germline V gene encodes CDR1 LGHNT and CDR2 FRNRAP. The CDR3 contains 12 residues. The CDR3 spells CASGYTQGTQYF. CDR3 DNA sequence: TGTGCTAGTGGTTATACCCAGGGGACGCAGTATTTT.

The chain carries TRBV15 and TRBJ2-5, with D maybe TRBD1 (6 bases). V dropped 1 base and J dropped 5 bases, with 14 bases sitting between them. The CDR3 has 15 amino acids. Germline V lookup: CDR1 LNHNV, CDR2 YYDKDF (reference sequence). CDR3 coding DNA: TGTGCCACCAGCAGAGTTCAGGGGCCCTGGGAGACCCAGTACTTC. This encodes CATSRVQGPWETQYF.

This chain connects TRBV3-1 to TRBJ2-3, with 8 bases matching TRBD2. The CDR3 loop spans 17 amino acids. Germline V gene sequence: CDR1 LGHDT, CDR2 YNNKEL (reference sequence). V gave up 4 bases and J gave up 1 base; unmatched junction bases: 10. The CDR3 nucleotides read TGTGCCAGCAGCCTCGCGGTAGCGGGACACGGCACAGATACGCAGTATTTT. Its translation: CASSLAVAGHGTDTQYF.

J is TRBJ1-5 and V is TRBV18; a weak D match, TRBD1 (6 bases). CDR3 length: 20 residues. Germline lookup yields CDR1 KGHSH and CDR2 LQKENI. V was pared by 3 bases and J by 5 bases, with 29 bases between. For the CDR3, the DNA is TGTGCCAGCTCACCTCGCACGATAACCCAACAGGGTCGGGGCTATCAGCCCCAGCATTTT. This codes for CASSPRTITQQGRGYQPQHF.

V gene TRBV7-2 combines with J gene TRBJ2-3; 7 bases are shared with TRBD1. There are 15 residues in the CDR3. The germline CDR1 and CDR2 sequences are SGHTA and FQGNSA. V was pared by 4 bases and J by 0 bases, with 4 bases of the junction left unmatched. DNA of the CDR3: TGTGCCAGCAGCTCGGACAGGACTAGCACAGATACGCAGTATTTT. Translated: CASSSDRTSTDTQYF. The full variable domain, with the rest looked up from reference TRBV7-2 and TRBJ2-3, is GAGVSQSPSNKVTEKGKDVELRCDPISGHTALYWYRQSLGQGLEFLIYFQGNSAPDKSGLPSDRFSAERTGGSVSTLTIQRTQQEDSAVYLCASSSDRTSTDTQYFGPGTRLTVL.

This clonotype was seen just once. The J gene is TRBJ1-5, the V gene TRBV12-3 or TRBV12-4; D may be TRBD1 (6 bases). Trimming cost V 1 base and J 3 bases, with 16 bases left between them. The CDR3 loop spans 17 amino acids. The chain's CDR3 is CASSLGGRTALNQPQHF. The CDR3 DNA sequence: TGTGCCAGCAGTTTAGGGGGAAGGACAGCGCTCAATCAGCCCCAGCATTTT.

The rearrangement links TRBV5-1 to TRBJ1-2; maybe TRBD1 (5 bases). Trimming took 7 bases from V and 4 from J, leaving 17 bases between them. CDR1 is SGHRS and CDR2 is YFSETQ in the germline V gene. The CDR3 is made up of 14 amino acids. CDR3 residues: CASQRLQGGYGYTF. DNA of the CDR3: TGCGCCAGCCAGAGACTGCAGGGCGGCTATGGCTACACCTTC.

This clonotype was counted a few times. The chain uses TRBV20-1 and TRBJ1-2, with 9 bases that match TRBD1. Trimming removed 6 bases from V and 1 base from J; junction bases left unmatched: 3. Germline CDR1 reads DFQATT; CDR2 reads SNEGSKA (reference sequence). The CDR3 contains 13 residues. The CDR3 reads CSAGTGSNYGYTF. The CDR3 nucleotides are TGCAGTGCCGGGACAGGGAGTAACTATGGCTACACCTTC.

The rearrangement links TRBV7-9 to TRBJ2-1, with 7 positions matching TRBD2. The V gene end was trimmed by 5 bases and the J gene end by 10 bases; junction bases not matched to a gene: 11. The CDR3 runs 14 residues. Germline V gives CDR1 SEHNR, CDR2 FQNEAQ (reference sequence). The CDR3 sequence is CASSQTSGGREQFF. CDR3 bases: TGTGCCAGCAGCCAAACCTCGGGGGGACGCGAGCAGTTCTTC.

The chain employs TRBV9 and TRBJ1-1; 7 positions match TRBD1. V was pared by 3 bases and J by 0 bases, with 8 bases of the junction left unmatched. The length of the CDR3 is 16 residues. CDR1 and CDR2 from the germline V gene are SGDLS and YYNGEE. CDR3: CASSASTGIMNTEAFF. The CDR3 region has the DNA TGTGCCAGCAGCGCCTCGACAGGGATTATGAACACTGAAGCTTTCTTT. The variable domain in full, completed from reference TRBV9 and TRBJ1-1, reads DSGVTQTPKHLITATGQRVTLRCSPRSGDLSVYWYQQSLDQGLQFLIQYYNGEERAKGNILERFSAQQFPDLHSELNLSSLELGDSALYFCASSASTGIMNTEAFFGQGTRLTVV.

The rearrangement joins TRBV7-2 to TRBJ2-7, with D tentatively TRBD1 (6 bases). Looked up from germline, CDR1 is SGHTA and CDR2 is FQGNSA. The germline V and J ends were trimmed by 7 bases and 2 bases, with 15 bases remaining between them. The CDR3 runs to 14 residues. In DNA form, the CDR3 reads TGTGCCAGCACCCTAGGGGGACAAGCCTACGAGCAGTACTTC. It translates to CASTLGGQAYEQYF.

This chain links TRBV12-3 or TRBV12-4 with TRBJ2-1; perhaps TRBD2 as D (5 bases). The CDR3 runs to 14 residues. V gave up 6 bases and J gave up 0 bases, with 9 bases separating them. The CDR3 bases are TGTGCCAGCAGCGGAGGCCGCTCCTACAATGAGCAGTTCTTC. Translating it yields CASSGGRSYNEQFF.

The CDR3 region has the DNA TGTGCCAGCAGTTACCGGTGGATGAGCGGGGGGGCACAAGGGGCCAACGTCCTGACTTTC. It translates to CASSYRWMSGGAQGANVLTF. The chain combines TRBV6-5 with TRBJ2-6; 10 bases are a match to TRBD2. V shed 2 bases, J shed 4 bases, and the junction held 14 bases outside the gene matches. CDR3 length equals 20 residues. Germline CDR1 is MNHEY and CDR2 is SVGAGI.